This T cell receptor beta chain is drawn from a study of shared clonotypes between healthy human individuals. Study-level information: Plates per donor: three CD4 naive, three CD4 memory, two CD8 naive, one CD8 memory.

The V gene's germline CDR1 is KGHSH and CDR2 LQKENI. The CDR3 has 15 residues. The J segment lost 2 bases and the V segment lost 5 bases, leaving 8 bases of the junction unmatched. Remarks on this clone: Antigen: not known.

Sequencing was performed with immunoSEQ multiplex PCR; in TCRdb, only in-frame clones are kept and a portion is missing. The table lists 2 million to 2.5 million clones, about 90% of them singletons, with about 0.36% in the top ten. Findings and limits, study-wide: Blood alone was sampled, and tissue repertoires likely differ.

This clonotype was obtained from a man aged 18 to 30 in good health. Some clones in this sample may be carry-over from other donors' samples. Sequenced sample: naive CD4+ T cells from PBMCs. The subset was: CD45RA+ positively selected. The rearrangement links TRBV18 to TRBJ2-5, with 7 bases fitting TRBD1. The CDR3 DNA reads TGTGCCAGCTCATCTTACAGGACAGGTCAAGAGACCCAGTACTTC. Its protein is CASSSYRTGQETQYF.